These 4 T cell receptor beta chains were all obtained from the same sample, sequenced in a study of technical replicates of blood from a few donors. Repertoires were generated with immunoSEQ multiplex PCR, while TCRdb's copy carries only in-frame clones and drops some. There are 75,000 to 100,000 clones in the sample; roughly 94% occur only once, and about 0.35% lies in the top ten. The sequenced sample consisted of T cells isolated from PBMCs. The receptors were sampled from a human donor in good health.

CDR3 region: CAISLGGVDTIYF. The CDR3 bases are TGTGCCATCAGCCTGGGAGGGGTGGACACCATATATTTT. The chain is built from TRBV10-3 and TRBJ1-3; D might be TRBD1 (5 bases). With 6 bases removed from V and 8 bases from J, the gap between germline ends came to 14 bases. This CDR3 has 13 residues. Germline CDR1 and CDR2: ENHRY and SYGVKD.

The genes are TRBV7-2 and TRBJ2-7; TRBD2 matches 8 bases. V gave up 3 bases and J gave up 3 bases; unmatched junction bases: 4. Germline V gives CDR1 SGHTA, CDR2 FQGNSA. This CDR3 is 14 amino acids long. In nucleotides, the CDR3 is TGTGCCAGCAGCTTTTCGGGAGGGCTCTACGAGCAGTACTTC. Its protein is CASSFSGGLYEQYF.

The chain uses TRBV19 and TRBJ1-2; TRBD1 matches at 7 bases. Looked up from germline, CDR1 is LNHDA and CDR2 is SQIVND (reference sequence). Germline trimming cut 10 bases from V and 6 bases from J; bases unmatched to any gene: 5. The CDR3 consists of 11 residues. Written as DNA, the CDR3 is TGTGCCACCAACACAGGGGATGGCTACACCTTC. This encodes CATNTGDGYTF.

The rearrangement links TRBV7-6 to TRBJ1-3; D gene ambiguous. Trimming removed 1 base at V and 0 bases at J, with 10 bases between. This CDR3 is 16 amino acids long. CDR1 is SGHVS, CDR2 FNYEAQ, per germline. DNA of the CDR3: TGTGCCAGCAGCTTAGGCAGAGACTTCTCTGGAAACACCATATATTTT. This gives the protein CASSLGRDFSGNTIYF.